This section outlines one T cell receptor beta chain sequence together with its context. The antigen is undetermined. This entry belongs to a study of T cells in localized non-small cell lung cancer. Regarding the study as a whole: Uninvolved nearby lung showed the greatest T cell clonality, exceeding that found in tumor. A higher density of T cells in blood coincided with extended overall survival.

Germline V gene data show CDR1 as LNHDA and CDR2 as SQIVND (reference sequence). V lost 7 bases, J lost 4 bases, and 19 bases lay in between. The CDR3 totals 15 residues. The table came from immunoSEQ multiplex PCR; TCRdb's copy has only in-frame clones and leaves some out. The table has tens of thousands of clones, roughly 90% seen once. This specimen consisted of peripheral blood, obtained before any cancer treatment. The receptor's source is a male donor aged 60 or over with stage I squamous cell lung carcinoma. The chain recombines TRBV19 with TRBJ1-1; D gene ambiguous. The CDR3 sequence: CASKRADTSGTEAFF. The CDR3 DNA is TGTGCCAGTAAAAGGGCGGATACGTCGGGCACTGAAGCTTTCTTT.